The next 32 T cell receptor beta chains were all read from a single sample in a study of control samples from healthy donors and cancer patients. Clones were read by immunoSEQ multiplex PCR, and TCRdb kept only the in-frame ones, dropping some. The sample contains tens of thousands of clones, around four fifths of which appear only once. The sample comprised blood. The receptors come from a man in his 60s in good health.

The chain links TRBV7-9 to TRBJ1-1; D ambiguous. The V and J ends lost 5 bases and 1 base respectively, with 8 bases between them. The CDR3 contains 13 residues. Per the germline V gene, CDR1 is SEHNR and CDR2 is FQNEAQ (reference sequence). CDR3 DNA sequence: TGTGCCAGCAGCGTTGGGCGGAACACTGAAGCTTTCTTT. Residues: CASSVGRNTEAFF.

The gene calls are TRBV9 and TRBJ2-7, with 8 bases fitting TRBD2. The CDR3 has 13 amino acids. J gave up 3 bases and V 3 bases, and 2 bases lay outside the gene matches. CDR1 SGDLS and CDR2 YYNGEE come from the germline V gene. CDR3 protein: CASSAGLDYEQYF. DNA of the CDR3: TGTGCCAGCAGCGCGGGACTAGACTACGAGCAGTACTTC.

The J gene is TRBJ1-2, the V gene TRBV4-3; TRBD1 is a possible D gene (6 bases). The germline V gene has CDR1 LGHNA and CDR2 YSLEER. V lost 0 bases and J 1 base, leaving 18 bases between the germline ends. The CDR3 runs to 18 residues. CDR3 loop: CASSQDLGGPGLNYGYTF. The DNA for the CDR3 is TGCGCCAGCAGCCAAGATTTGGGGGGCCCGGGGCTTAACTATGGCTACACCTTC.

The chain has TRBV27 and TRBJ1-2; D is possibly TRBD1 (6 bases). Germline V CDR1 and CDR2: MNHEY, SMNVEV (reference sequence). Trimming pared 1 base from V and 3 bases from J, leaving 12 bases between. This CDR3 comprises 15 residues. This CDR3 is CASSLYRAGDYGYTF. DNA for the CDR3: TGTGCCAGCAGTTTATACAGGGCCGGGGACTATGGCTACACCTTC.

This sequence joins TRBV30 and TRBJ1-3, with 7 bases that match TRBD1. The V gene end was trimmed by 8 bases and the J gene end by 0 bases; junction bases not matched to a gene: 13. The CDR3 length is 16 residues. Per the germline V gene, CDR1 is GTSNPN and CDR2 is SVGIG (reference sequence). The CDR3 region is CASGTARSLSGNTIYF. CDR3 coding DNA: TGTGCCAGCGGGACAGCAAGGAGTCTCTCTGGAAACACCATATATTTT.

The CDR3 loop reads CAISFAGGVNTGELFF. The CDR3 DNA sequence: TGTGCCATCAGTTTCGCGGGAGGGGTGAACACCGGGGAGCTGTTTTTT. V and J are TRBV10-3 and TRBJ2-2; 9 bases are shared with TRBD2. Unmatched junction bases numbered 5, after V lost 5 bases and J lost 1 base. Looked up from germline, CDR1 is ENHRY and CDR2 is SYGVKD. The CDR3 contains 16 residues.

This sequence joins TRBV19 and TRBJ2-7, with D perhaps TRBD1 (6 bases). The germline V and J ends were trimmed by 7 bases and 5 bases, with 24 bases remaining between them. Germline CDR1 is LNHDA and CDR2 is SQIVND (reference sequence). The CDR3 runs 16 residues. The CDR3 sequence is CASTQRGGRTRDEQYF. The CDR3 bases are TGTGCCAGTACCCAGAGAGGGGGACGGACGAGGGACGAGCAGTACTTC.

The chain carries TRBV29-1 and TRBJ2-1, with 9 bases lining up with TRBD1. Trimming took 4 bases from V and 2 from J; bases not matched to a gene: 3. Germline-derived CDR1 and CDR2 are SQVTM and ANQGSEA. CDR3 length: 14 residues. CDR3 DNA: TGCAGCGTTGTTGGGACAGGGCCCTACAATGAGCAGTTCTTC. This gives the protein CSVVGTGPYNEQFF.

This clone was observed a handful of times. The CDR3 coding sequence is TGTGCCAGCAGCCGCGGACAGGGGGTTACCTCTGGGGCCAACGTCCTGACTTTC. Its translation: CASSRGQGVTSGANVLTF. The chain recombines TRBV5-5 with TRBJ2-6, with 10 nucleotides matching TRBD1. The V gene's germline CDR1 is SGHKS and CDR2 YYEKEE (reference sequence). Losses at the gene ends were 4 bases for V and 0 bases for J; bases not matched to a gene: 7. The CDR3 is made up of 18 amino acids.

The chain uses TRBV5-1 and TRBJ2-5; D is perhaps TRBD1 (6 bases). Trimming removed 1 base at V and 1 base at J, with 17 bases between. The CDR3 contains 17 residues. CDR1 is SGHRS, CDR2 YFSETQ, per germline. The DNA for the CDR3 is TGCGCCAGCAGCTTGTTACAGGGTGGGGCCGTCCAAGAGACCCAGTACTTC. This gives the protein CASSLLQGGAVQETQYF.

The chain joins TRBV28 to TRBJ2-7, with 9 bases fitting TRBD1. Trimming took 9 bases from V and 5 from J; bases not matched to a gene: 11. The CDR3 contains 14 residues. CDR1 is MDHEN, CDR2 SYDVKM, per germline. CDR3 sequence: CASSPGTGFHEQYF. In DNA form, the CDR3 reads TGTGCCAGTTCCCCCGGGACAGGGTTTCACGAGCAGTACTTC.

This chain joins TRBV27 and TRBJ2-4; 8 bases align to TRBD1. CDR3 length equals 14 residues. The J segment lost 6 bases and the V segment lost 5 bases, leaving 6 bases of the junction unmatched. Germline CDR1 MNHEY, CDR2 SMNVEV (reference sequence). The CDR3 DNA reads TGTGCCAGCAGTCCCCAGGGGGCGCGAAACATTCAGTACTTC. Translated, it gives CASSPQGARNIQYF.

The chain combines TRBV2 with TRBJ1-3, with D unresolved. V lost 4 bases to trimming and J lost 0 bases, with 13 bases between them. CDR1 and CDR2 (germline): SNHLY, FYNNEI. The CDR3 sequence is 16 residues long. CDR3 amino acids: CASSVGSFFSGNTIYF. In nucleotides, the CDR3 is TGTGCCAGCAGTGTAGGGAGCTTCTTCTCTGGAAACACCATATATTTT. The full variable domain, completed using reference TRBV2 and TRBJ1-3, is EPEVTQTPSHQVTQMGQEVILRCVPISNHLYFYWYRQILGQKVEFLVSFYNNEISEKSEIFDDQFSVERPDGSNFTLKIRSTKLEDSAMYFCASSVGSFFSGNTIYFGEGSWLTVV.

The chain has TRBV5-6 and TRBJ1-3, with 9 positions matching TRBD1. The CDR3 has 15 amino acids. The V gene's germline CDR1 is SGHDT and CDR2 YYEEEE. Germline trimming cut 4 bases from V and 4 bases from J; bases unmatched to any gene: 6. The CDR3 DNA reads TGTGCCAGCAGCACCGGGACAGGGTTCGGAAACACCATATATTTT. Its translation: CASSTGTGFGNTIYF.

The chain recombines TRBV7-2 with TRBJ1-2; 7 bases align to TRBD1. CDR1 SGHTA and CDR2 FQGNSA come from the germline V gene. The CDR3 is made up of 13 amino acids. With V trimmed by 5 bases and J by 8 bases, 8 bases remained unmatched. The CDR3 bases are TGTGCCAGCAGCCGAGACAGGGCTGAAGGCTACACCTTC. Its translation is CASSRDRAEGYTF. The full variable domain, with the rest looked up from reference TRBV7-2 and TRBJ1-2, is GAGVSQSPSNKVTEKGKDVELRCDPISGHTALYWYRQSLGQGLEFLIYFQGNSAPDKSGLPSDRFSAERTGGSVSTLTIQRTQQEDSAVYLCASSRDRAEGYTFGSGTRLTVV.

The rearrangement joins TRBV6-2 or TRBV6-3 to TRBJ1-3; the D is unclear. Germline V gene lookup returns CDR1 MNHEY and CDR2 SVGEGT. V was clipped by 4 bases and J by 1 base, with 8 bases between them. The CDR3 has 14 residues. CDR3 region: CASSFSGSGNTIYF. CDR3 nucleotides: TGTGCCAGCAGTTTCTCAGGATCTGGAAACACCATATATTTT.

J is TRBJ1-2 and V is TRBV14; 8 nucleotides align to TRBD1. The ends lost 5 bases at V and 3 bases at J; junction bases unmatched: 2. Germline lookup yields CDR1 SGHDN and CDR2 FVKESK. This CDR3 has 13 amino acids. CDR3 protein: CASSGQGHYGYTF. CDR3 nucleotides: TGTGCCAGCAGCGGACAGGGTCACTATGGCTACACCTTC.

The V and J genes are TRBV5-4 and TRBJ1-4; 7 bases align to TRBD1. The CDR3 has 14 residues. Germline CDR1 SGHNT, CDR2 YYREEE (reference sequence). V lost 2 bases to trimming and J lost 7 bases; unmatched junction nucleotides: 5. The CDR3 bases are TGTGCCAGCAGCTTTGGACAGGTCCGTGAAAAACTGTTTTTT. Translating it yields CASSFGQVREKLFF.

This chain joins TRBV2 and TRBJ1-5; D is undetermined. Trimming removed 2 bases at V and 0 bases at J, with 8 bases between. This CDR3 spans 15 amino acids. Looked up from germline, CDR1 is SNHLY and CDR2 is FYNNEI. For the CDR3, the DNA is TGTGCCAGCAGTGAAACAAAACGTAGCAATCAGCCCCAGCATTTT. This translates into CASSETKRSNQPQHF.

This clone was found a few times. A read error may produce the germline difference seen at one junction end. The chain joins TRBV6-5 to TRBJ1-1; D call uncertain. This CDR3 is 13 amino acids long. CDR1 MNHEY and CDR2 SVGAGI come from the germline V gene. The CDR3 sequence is CASSNSRLTEAFF. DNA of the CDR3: TGTGCCAGCAGTAACTCTCGACTCACTGAAGCTTTCTTT.

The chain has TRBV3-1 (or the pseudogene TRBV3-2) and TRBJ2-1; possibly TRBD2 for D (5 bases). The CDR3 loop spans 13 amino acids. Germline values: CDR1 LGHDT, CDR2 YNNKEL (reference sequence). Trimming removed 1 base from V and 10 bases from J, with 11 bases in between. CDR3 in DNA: TGTGCCAGCAGCCAAGCCGCCCCGGGGGAGCAGTTCTTC. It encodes CASSQAAPGEQFF.

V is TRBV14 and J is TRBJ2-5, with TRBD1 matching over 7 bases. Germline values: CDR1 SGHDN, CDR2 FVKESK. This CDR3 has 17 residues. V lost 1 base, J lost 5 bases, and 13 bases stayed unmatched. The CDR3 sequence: CASSQGIQRGGKETQYF. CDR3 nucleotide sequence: TGTGCCAGCAGCCAAGGGATTCAGCGAGGGGGCAAGGAGACCCAGTACTTC.

The CDR3 reads CASRSGGGTNTEAFF. The CDR3 DNA reads TGTGCCAGCCGCTCGGGAGGGGGCACGAACACTGAAGCTTTCTTT. The chain joins TRBV6-5 to TRBJ1-1; 7 bases align to TRBD1. This CDR3 is 15 amino acids long. Germline V CDR1 and CDR2: MNHEY, SVGAGI. V shed 8 bases, J shed 1 base, and the junction held 10 bases outside the gene matches.

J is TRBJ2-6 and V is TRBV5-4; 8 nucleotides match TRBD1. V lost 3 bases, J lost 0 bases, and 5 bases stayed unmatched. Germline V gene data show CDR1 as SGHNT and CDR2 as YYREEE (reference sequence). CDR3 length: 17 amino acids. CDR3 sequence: CASSSYDRGSGANVLTF. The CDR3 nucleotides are TGTGCCAGCAGCTCGTACGACAGGGGCTCTGGGGCCAACGTCCTGACTTTC.

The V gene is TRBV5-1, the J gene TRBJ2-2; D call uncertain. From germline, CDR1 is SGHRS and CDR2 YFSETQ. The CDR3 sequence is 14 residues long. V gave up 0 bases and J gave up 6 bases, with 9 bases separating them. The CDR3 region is CASSLARSPGELFF. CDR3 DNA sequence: TGCGCCAGCAGCTTGGCCAGAAGTCCCGGGGAGCTGTTTTTT.

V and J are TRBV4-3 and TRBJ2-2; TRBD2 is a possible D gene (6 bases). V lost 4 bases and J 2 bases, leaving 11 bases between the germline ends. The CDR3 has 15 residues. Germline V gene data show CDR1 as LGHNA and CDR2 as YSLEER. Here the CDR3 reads CASSPRRGNTGELFF. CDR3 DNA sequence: TGCGCCAGCAGCCCTCGGAGGGGTAACACCGGGGAGCTGTTTTTT.

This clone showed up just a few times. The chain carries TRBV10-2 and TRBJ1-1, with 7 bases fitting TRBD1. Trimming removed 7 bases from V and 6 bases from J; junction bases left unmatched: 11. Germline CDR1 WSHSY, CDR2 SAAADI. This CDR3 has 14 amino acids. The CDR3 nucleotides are TGCGCCAGCACCGTCCGGACAGGCACGGCTGAAGCTTTCTTT. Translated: CASTVRTGTAEAFF.

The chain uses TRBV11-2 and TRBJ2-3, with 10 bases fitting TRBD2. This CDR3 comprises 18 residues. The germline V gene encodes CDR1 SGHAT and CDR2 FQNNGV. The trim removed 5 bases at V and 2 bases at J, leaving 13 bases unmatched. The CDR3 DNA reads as TGTGCCAGCAGCCTCAGAGCGGGGGGGGTTCCTAACACAGATACGCAGTATTTT. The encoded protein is CASSLRAGGVPNTDTQYF.

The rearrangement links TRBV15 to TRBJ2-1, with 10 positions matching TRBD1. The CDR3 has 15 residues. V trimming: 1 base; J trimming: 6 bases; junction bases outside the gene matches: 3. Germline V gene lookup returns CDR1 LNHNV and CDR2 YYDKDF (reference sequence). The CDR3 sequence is CATSRGDRGRNEQFF. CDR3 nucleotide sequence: TGTGCCACCAGCAGAGGGGACAGGGGTCGCAATGAGCAGTTCTTC. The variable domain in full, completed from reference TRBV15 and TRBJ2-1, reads DAMVIQNPRYQVTQFGKPVTLSCSQTLNHNVMYWYQQKSSQAPKLLFHYYDKDFNNEADTPDNFQSRRPNTSFCFLDIRSPGLGDTAMYLCATSRGDRGRNEQFFGPGTRLTVL.

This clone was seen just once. The CDR3 spells CASSQEGQGGGAGEKLFF. The CDR3 nucleotides are TGCGCCAGCAGCCAGGAGGGACAGGGGGGGGGAGCAGGCGAAAAACTGTTTTTT. This chain joins TRBV4-3 and TRBJ1-4; 11 positions agree with TRBD1. The CDR3 runs to 18 residues. Germline V lookup: CDR1 LGHNA, CDR2 YSLEER. Trimming removed 3 bases from V and 8 bases from J; junction bases left unmatched: 14.

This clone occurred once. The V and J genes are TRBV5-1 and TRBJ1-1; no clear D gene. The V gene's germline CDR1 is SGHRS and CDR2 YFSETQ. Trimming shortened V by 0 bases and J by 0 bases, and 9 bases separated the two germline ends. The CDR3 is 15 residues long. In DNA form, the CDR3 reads TGCGCCAGCAGCTTGGTAGGTACTATGAACACTGAAGCTTTCTTT. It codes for CASSLVGTMNTEAFF.

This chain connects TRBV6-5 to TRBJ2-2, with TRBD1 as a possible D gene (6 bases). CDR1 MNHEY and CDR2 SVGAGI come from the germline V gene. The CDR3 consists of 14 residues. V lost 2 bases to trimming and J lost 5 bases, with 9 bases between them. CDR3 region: CASSYGGRTGELFF. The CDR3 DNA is TGTGCCAGCAGTTACGGGGGCAGAACCGGGGAGCTGTTTTTT.